This T cell receptor beta chain is drawn from a study of cytomegalovirus exposure and HLA in healthy donors. As to this clone: The antigen is undetermined.

PCR was performed using 60 Vbeta and 13 Jbeta primers. Measured with immunoSEQ multiplex PCR; TCRdb has only the in-frame clones, and not every one. The sample consists of more than 100,000 clones, under 10% of them appearing once. Study results and caveats: Confirmation was obtained in vitro that a few CMV-associated chains are specific for CMV antigens. Another analysis was done later, and it associated around 17,000 TCR beta sequences with HLA alleles at 0.05 false discovery rate.

The CDR3 contains 15 residues. J was trimmed by 0 bases and V by 7 bases; bases with no gene match: 5. Looked up from germline, CDR1 is LNHDA and CDR2 is SQIVND (reference sequence). The chain recombines TRBV19 with TRBJ1-2; TRBD1 agrees at 10 bases. This sequence originates from a woman aged 40 to 50 in good health and CMV-seropositive. The sample consisted of PBMCs. The CDR3 DNA is TGTGCCAGTACGAGGGGACAGGGGACTAACTATGGCTACACCTTC. Its translation is CASTRGQGTNYGYTF.